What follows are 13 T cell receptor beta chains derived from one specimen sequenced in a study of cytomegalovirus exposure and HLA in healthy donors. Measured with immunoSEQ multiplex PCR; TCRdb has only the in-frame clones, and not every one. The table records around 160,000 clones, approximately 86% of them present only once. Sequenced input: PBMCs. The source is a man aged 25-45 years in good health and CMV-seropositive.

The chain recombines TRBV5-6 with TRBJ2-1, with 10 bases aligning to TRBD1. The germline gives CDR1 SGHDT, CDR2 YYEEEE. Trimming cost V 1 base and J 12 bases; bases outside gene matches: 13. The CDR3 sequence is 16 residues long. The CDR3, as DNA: TGTGCCAGCAGCTTGAGGGGTCGACAGGGGGCGGGCGGGCAGTTCTTC. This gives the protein CASSLRGRQGAGGQFF.

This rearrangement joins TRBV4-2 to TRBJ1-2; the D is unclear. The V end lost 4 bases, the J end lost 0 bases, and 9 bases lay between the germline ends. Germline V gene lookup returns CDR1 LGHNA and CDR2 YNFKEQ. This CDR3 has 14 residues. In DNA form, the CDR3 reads TGTGCCAGCAGCCCAGTGGTCTCTAACTATGGCTACACCTTC. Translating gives CASSPVVSNYGYTF.

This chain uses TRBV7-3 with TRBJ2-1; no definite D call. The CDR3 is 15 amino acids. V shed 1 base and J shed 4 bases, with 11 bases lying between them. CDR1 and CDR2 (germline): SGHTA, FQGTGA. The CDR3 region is CASSLNWARYNEQFF. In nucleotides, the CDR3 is TGTGCCAGCAGCTTAAATTGGGCTCGATACAATGAGCAGTTCTTC.

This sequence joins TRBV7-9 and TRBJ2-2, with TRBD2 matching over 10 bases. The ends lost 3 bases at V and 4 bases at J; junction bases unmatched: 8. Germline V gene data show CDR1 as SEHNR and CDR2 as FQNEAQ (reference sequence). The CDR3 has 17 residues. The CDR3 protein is CASSLGTTSGVTGELFF. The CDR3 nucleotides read TGTGCCAGCAGCTTGGGGACTACTAGCGGGGTCACCGGGGAGCTGTTTTTT.

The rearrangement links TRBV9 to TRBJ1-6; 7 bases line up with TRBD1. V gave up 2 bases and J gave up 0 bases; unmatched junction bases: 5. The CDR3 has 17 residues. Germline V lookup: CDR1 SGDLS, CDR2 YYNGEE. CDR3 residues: CASSVSGQSSYNSPLHF. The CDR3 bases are TGTGCCAGCAGCGTCTCGGGACAGAGCTCCTATAATTCACCCCTCCACTTT.

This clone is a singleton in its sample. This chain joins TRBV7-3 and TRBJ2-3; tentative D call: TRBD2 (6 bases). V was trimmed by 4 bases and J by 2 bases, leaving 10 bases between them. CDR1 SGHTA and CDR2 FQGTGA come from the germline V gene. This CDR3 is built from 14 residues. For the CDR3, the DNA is TGTGCCAGCAGCTCGGGACTTCACACAGATACGCAGTATTTT. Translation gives CASSSGLHTDTQYF.

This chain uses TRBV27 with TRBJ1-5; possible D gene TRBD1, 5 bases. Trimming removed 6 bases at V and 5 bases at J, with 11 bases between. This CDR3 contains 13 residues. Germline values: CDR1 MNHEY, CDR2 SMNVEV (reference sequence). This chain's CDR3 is CASRTWGDQPQHF. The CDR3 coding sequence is TGTGCCAGCAGGACCTGGGGGGATCAGCCCCAGCATTTT.

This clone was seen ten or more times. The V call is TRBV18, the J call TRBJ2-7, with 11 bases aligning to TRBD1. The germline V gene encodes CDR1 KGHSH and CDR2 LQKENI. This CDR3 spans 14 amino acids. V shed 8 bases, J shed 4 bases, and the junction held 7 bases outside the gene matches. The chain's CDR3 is CASRTGTGGYEQYF. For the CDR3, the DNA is TGTGCCAGCCGTACCGGGACAGGGGGGTACGAGCAGTACTTC. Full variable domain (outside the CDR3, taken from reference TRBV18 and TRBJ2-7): NAGVMQNPRHLVRRRGQEARLRCSPMKGHSHVYWYRQLPEEGLKFMVYLQKENIIDESGMPKERFSAEFPKEGPSILRIQQVVRGDSAAYFCASRTGTGGYEQYFGPGTRLTVT.

This CDR3 reads CASSSLGTDQETQYF. Written as DNA, the CDR3 is TGTGCCAGCAGCTCCTTGGGGACAGATCAAGAGACCCAGTACTTC. V usage is TRBV9 and J usage is TRBJ2-5, with 7 bases fitting TRBD1. The CDR3 is 15 residues long. The junction had 8 bases not matched to a gene; V was cut back by 4 bases and J by 2 bases. From germline, CDR1 is SGDLS and CDR2 YYNGEE.

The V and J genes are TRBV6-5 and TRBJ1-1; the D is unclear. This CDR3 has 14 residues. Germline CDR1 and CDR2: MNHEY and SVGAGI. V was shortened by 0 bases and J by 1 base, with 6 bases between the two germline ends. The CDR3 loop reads CASSYSYWNTEAFF. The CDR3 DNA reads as TGTGCCAGCAGTTACTCCTACTGGAACACTGAAGCTTTCTTT.

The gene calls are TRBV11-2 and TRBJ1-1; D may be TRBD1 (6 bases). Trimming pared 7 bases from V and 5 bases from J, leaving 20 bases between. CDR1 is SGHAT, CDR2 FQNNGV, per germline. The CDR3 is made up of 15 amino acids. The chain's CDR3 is CASIVEQGRWTEAFF. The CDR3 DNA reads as TGTGCCAGCATTGTGGAACAGGGAAGGTGGACTGAAGCTTTCTTT.

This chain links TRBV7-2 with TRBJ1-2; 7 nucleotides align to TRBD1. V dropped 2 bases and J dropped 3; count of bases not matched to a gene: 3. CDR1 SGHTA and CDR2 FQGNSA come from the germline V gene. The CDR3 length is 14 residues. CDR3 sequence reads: CASSLTGTDYGYTF. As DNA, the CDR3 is TGTGCCAGCAGCTTAACCGGGACAGACTATGGCTACACCTTC.

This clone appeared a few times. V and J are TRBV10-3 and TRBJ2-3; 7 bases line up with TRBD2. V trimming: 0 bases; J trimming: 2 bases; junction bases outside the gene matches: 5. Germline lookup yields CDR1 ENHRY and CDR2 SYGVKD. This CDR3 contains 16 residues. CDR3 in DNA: TGTGCCATCAGTGAGTCGACTAGCCTGAACACAGATACGCAGTATTTT. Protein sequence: CAISESTSLNTDTQYF.